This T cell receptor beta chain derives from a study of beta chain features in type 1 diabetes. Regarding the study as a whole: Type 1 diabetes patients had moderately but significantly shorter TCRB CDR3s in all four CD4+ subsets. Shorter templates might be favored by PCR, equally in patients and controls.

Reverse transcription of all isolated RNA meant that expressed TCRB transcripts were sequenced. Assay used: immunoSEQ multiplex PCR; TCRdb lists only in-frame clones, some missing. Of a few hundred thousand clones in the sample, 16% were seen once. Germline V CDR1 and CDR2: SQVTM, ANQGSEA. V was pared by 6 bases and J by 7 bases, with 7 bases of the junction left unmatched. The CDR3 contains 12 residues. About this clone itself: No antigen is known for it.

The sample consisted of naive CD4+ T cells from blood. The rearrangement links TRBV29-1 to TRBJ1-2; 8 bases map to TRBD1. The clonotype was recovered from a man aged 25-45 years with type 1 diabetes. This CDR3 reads CSVNQGAVGYTF. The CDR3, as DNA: TGCAGCGTGAATCAGGGGGCTGTTGGCTACACCTTC.